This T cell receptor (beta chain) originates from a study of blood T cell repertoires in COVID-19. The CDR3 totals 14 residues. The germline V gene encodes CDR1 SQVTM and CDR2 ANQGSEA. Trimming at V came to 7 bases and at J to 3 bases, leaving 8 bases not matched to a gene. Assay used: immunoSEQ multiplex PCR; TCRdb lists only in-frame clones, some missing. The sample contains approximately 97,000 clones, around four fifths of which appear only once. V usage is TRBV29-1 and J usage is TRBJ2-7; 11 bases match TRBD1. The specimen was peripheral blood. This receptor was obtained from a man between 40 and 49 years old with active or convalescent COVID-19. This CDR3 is CSAVGTGGGYEQYF. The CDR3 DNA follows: TGCAGCGCCGTCGGGACAGGGGGTGGCTACGAGCAGTACTTC.